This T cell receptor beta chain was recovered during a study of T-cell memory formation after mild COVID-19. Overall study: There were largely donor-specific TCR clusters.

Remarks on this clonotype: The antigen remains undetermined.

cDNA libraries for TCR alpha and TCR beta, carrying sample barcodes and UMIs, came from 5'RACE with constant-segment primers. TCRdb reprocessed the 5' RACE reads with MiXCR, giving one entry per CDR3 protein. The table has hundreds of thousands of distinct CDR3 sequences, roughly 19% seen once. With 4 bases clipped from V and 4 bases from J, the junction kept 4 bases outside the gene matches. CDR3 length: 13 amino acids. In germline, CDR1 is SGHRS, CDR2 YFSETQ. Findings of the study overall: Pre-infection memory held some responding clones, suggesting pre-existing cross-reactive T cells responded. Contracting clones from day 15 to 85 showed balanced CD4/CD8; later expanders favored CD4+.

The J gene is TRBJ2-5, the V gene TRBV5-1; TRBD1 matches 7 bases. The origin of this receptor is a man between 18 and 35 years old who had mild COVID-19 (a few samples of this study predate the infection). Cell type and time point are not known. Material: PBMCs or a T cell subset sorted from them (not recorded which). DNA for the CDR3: TGCGCCAGCAGCGGTACAGGGGCAGAGACCCAGTACTTC. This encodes CASSGTGAETQYF.